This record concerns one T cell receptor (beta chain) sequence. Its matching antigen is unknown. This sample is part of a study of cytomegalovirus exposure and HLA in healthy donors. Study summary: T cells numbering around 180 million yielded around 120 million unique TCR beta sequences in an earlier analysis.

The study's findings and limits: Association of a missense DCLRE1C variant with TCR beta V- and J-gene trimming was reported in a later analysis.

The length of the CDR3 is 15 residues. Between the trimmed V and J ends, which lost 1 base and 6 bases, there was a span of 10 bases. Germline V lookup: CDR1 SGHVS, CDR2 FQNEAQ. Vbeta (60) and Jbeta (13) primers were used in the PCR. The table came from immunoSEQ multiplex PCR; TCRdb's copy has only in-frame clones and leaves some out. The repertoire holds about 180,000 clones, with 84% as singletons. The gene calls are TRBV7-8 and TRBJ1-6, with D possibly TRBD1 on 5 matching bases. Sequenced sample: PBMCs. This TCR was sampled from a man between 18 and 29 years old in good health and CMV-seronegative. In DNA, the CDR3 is TGTGCCAGCAGCTTAGAGAGTCAGGGTAATTCACCCCTCCACTTT. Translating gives CASSLESQGNSPLHF. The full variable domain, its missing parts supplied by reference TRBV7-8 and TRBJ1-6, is GAGVSQSPRYKVAKRGQDVALRCDPISGHVSLFWYQQALGQGPEFLTYFQNEAQLDKSGLPSDRFFAERPEGSVSTLKIQRTQQEDSAVYLCASSLESQGNSPLHFGNGTRLTVT.